Detailed here is one TCR beta chain. Its target antigen remains unknown. Qualities for individual bases were not recorded, and no much larger clone is one base off. The immunoSEQ Assay, a bias-controlled multiplex PCR, was used to amplify TCRbeta CDR3 regions from genomic DNA. Regarding the original processing steps: The number of nucleated cells in each sample was estimated from the amplification of reference gene primers within the assay. To quantify the absolute abundance of each unique TCRbeta CDR3 rearrangement, sequence reads were collapsed and filtered. Productive Simpson clonality was computed per sample as the square root of Simpson's diversity index over productive rearrangements. Here the immuneACCESS table is served through TCRdb, limited to in-frame sequences with V and J called. Missing clones are a known gap in these copies; in checked studies unresolved V genes cover under half, and the rest lacks a known reason. Clonal size and the V and J genes are those of that table, whereas D and trimming came from the DNA. Here the sample has some 130,000 clones; roughly 80% occur a single time. The leading ten clones occupy around 6% of the sample.

Participants in the prospective study were enrolled through a virtual design, were aged 18 to 89 years, and lived in roughly 24 United States geographic areas. To assign participants to cohorts, the prospective study relied on clinical history that participants themselves reported in a screening survey and a study questionnaire. ImmuneRACE Cohort 3 recovered participants were defined by two consecutive negative NP/OP PCR tests, healthcare professional clearance, or symptom resolution. Each participant in the prospective study had whole blood, serum and a nasopharyngeal or oropharyngeal swab collected by mobile phlebotomists. Over a roughly 2-month period, participants in the prospective study had the option of providing additional blood draws and questionnaires. Blood samples from the prospective study were shipped frozen or at room temperature prior to DNA extraction. The source of the sample is a study of blood T cell repertoires in COVID-19 (dated by TCRdb to about 2020). General notes on the study: Collaborator samples came from the United States, Italy and Spain and covered acute and convalescent phases of COVID-19. Deeply sampled blood TCRbeta repertoires from subjects exposed to, actively infected with, or recovered from COVID-19 were included in the dataset. Samples were obtained from the ongoing ImmuneRACE study (first 160 participants) and from over 1,000 subjects provided by 6 global collaborators. Nearly every sample came with metadata listing a de-identified subject ID, COVID-19 status, age in years and sex. The prospective study material was composed of cDNA or gDNA derived from T cells, B-cell-depleted T cells, or PBMCs. A freely available public database, intended as a resource for researchers studying the immune response to SARS-CoV-2, is where the repertoires were released. Where available, HLA class I and class II types were taken from metadata supplied by the sample provider and were not determined by assay-based typing.

CDR1 and CDR2 are read off the germline V gene as SGHRS and YFSETQ. Deletion took 3 bases off V and 2 bases off J, with a span of 12 bases between the germline ends. CDR3 length: 14 amino acids, cysteine to phenylalanine. Kept here is only the CDR3 DNA, which spans 42 bases and is read in frame from base 1. Findings and caveats that apply to the study as a whole: The quantity of clinical and demographic metadata differed by source and by participant and was supplied without curation.

The V and J genes are TRBV5-1 and TRBJ2-7; the D segment could be TRBD1, given 6 matching bases. This TCR was recovered from a woman aged 45-65 years who had recovered from COVID-19. The sequencing sample was made of PBMCs or T cells enriched from blood (not recorded which). The CDR3 region: CASSWPDRTYEQYF. The DNA sequence is TGCGCCAGCAGCTGGCCGGACAGAACCTACGAGCAGTACTTC.